Each of the 11 T cell receptor beta chains below was sequenced from the same sample in a study of regulatory T cells in long-lasting Graves disease. For TCR beta, libraries came from iRepertoire HTBI primers and Arm-PCR of CDR3 regions. One entry per CDR3 protein results from TCRdb running MiXCR on the multiplex PCR reads. This sample carries roughly 420,000 distinct CDR3 sequences, about a sixth of them seen once, and the ten largest clones take around 10%. Time point noted: newly diagnosed GD, antithyroid drugs for less than 3 months. With RNA extracted from PBMCs as input, the TCR library was made. The same specimen was also included in a second study, on T cells in Graves' hyperthyroidism and ophthalmopathy.

Sequencing was performed on peripheral blood mononuclear cells (PBMCs), taken at new diagnosis, from a patient treated with antithyroid drugs. The source is a woman aged 25 to 39 with Graves disease.

This clonotype was detected only a few times. A single base separates this from a much larger clone, so it may be a read error. CDR3 nucleotide sequence: TGCAGCACTAGCGGGGGGAAAGACGAGCAGTACTTC. Its translation is CSTSGGKDEQYF. The chain recombines TRBV20-1 with TRBJ2-7; 12 bases fit TRBD2. The germline V gene encodes CDR1 DFQATT and CDR2 SNEGSKA (reference sequence). CDR3 length: 12 amino acids.

This clonotype was counted many times. The gene calls are TRBV30 and TRBJ1-2; 9 nucleotides agree with TRBD1. V was clipped by 3 bases and J by 5 bases; unmatched bases: 7. The CDR3 spans 14 residues. Germline V gene lookup returns CDR1 GTSNPN and CDR2 SVGIG (reference sequence). DNA of the CDR3: TGTGCCTGGAGCCCCACAGGGGGCGGGTATGGCTACACCTTC. Its protein is CAWSPTGGGYGYTF.

This chain joins TRBV10-3 and TRBJ2-2, with D tentatively TRBD1 (6 bases). Deletions cut 4 bases from V and 3 bases from J, with 9 bases between. CDR1 is ENHRY and CDR2 is SYGVKD in the germline V gene. CDR3 size: 14 residues. The CDR3 region is CAISVTGDTGELFF. CDR3 DNA: TGTGCCATCAGTGTGACAGGAGACACCGGGGAGCTGTTTTTT.

The rearrangement links TRBV10-2 to TRBJ2-1; D uncertain. The V end was cut by 0 bases, the J end by 2 bases, with 20 bases between. The CDR3 loop spans 19 amino acids. Germline V lookup: CDR1 WSHSY, CDR2 SAAADI. DNA for the CDR3: TGCGCCAGCAGTGAGTCGGACCCCTTAGTAGACTTGGCCTACAATGAGCAGTTCTTC. Protein sequence: CASSESDPLVDLAYNEQFF.

The chain employs TRBV7-2 and TRBJ2-1, with 7 nucleotides matching TRBD1. CDR1 SGHTA and CDR2 FQGNSA come from the germline V gene. This CDR3 is 17 amino acids long. J lost 0 bases, V lost 5 bases, and 10 bases had no gene match. The CDR3, as DNA: TGTGCCAGCAGCCAACCTACAGGGACAGACTCCTACAATGAGCAGTTCTTC. Translating gives CASSQPTGTDSYNEQFF.

The table lists this clonotype with many counts. The chain couples TRBV11-2 to TRBJ2-3; either TRBD1 or TRBD2 may fit D (5 bases each). Germline-derived CDR1 and CDR2 are SGHAT and FQNNGV. V gave up 2 bases and J gave up 4 bases, with 22 bases separating them. This CDR3 has 18 amino acids. The CDR3 spells CASSLIRRGVHLADTQYF. CDR3 nucleotides: TGTGCCAGCAGCTTAATTAGAAGGGGAGTCCACCTCGCAGATACGCAGTATTTT.

The table lists this clonotype with a few counts. This chain links TRBV11-2 with TRBJ2-2, with 8 bases lining up with TRBD2. From germline, CDR1 is SGHAT and CDR2 FQNNGV. This CDR3 spans 15 amino acids. The J segment lost 4 bases and the V segment lost 5 bases, leaving 6 bases of the junction unmatched. CDR3 sequence reads: CASSAGGGGTGELFF. In nucleotides, the CDR3 is TGTGCCAGCAGCGCGGGGGGAGGTGGCACCGGGGAGCTGTTTTTT.

At least ten counts were recorded for this clonotype. This chain connects TRBV28 to TRBJ2-4, with TRBD1 matching over 7 bases. This CDR3 region has 15 residues. J lost 2 bases, V lost 4 bases, and 5 bases had no gene match. Germline lookup yields CDR1 MDHEN and CDR2 SYDVKM. This chain's CDR3 is CASSSRQGSKNIQYF. In DNA, the CDR3 is TGTGCCAGCAGTTCCCGACAGGGATCCAAAAACATTCAGTACTTC. Combining the CDR3 with reference TRBV28 and TRBJ2-4 gives the whole variable domain DVKVTQSSRYLVKRTGEKVFLECVQDMDHENMFWYRQDPGLGLRLIYFSYDVKMKEKGDIPEGYSVSREKKERFSLILESASTNQTSMYLCASSSRQGSKNIQYFGAGTRLSVL.

The rearrangement uses TRBV20-1 and TRBJ2-1, with TRBD2 as a possible D gene (6 bases). V gave up 3 bases and J gave up 3 bases, with 6 bases separating them. From germline, CDR1 is DFQATT and CDR2 SNEGSKA (reference sequence). This CDR3 is 12 amino acids long. For the CDR3, the DNA is TGCAGTGCTAGCGGGGGCTACAATGAGCAGTTCTTC. This sequence encodes CSASGGYNEQFF.

This clonotype was seen a handful of times. CDR3 DNA sequence: TGTGCCAGCTCACCCAGTGACAGGGACACCGGGGAGCTGTTTTTT. It encodes CASSPSDRDTGELFF. This chain uses TRBV18 with TRBJ2-2; 7 bases are shared with TRBD1. Germline CDR1 reads KGHSH; CDR2 reads LQKENI. This CDR3 is 15 amino acids long. V was clipped by 3 bases and J by 3 bases; unmatched bases: 4.

The gene calls are TRBV7-9 and TRBJ2-5, with 13 nucleotides matching TRBD2. The V and J ends lost 5 bases and 5 bases, in that order; junction bases with no gene match: 11. Germline CDR1 and CDR2: SEHNR and FQNEAQ (reference sequence). The CDR3 is made up of 17 amino acids. The CDR3 sequence is CASSPPLWTSGSETQYF. In nucleotides, the CDR3 is TGTGCCAGCAGCCCCCCCCTATGGACTAGCGGGAGTGAGACCCAGTACTTC.